These T cell receptor beta chains were read from a single sample in a study of blood T cell repertoires in COVID-19. The method was immunoSEQ multiplex PCR; TCRdb's version includes in-frame clones alone and lacks a portion of them. The table includes 110,000 or so clones, just under 90% detected once. The sample comprised peripheral blood. Receptor source: a woman aged 45-65 years with acute or convalescent COVID-19. The CDR3 runs from the conserved cysteine through the conserved F or W. A D gene is named only where the DNA matches it firmly. Clone size is shown for a subset of rows, as once, few, many or a class of expanded clone.

D gene | J gene | clone size | V gene | CDR3 protein | CDR3 DNA
TRBD2 | TRBJ2-3 | - | TRBV2 | CASSAGLATPDTQYF | TGTGCCAGCAGTGCGGGACTAGCGACTCCTGATACGCAGTATTTT
TRBD1 | TRBJ2-5 | once | TRBV7-3 | CASSRGTGQQETQYF | TGTGCCAGCAGCAGAGGGACAGGGCAACAAGAGACCCAGTACTTC
TRBD1 | TRBJ2-2 | - | TRBV6-5 | CASKGQKTGELFF | TGTGCCAGCAAGGGACAGAAAACCGGGGAGCTGTTTTTT
- | TRBJ2-1 | - | TRBV24-1 | CATSRGQARYNEQFF | TGTGCCACCAGTAGGGGTCAGGCCAGATACAATGAGCAGTTCTTC
- | TRBJ2-7 | once | TRBV15 | CATSRRGTGRLNPYEQYF | TGTGCCACCAGCAGAAGGGGTACAGGCAGATTAAATCCCTACGAGCAGTACTTC
- | TRBJ2-6 | - | TRBV27 | CASSAGTGANVLTF | TGTGCCAGCTCAGCAGGTACTGGGGCCAACGTCCTGACTTTC
- | TRBJ2-7 | - | TRBV13 | CASSSRTEGTYEQYF | TGTGCCAGCAGCAGCCGAACTGAGGGAACCTACGAGCAGTACTTC
TRBD1 | TRBJ1-4 | - | TRBV27 | CASSLGQVMTNEKLFF | TGTGCCAGCAGTCTGGGACAGGTGATGACTAATGAAAAACTGTTTTTT
- | TRBJ1-1 | - | TRBV6-5 | CASSLIRAGAEAFF | TGTGCCAGCAGTTTAATCAGGGCAGGCGCTGAAGCTTTCTTT
- | TRBJ1-5 | - | TRBV6-1 | CASSEGHFNQPQHF | TGTGCCAGCAGTGAAGGACACTTCAATCAGCCCCAGCATTTT
TRBD2 | TRBJ2-3 | - | TRBV7-2 | CASSQRRGSDTQYF | TGTGCCAGCAGCCAACGGCGCGGGAGCGATACGCAGTATTTT
TRBD1 | TRBJ1-2 | - | TRBV7-9 | CASSFGQGRKDGYTF | TGTGCCAGCAGCTTCGGACAGGGGCGTAAAGATGGCTACACCTTC
- | TRBJ1-1 | - | TRBV10-2 | CASRAGGPNTEAFF | TGCGCCAGCAGGGCGGGAGGGCCCAACACTGAAGCTTTCTTT
TRBD1 | TRBJ2-7 | - | TRBV5-4 | CASSSTAGQGHEQYF | TGTGCCAGCAGTTCCACTGCGGGACAGGGCCACGAGCAGTACTTC
- | TRBJ1-1 | few | TRBV6-5 | CASRQEGSITEAFF | TGTGCCAGCAGGCAGGAGGGCAGCATCACTGAAGCTTTCTTT
- | TRBJ1-5 | - | TRBV2 | CASSGEGRRDQPQHF | TGTGCCAGCAGTGGGGAGGGGAGGCGGGATCAGCCCCAGCATTTT
TRBD1 | TRBJ1-1 | - | TRBV6-5 | CASRLRDRENTEAFF | TGTGCCAGCAGGCTCCGGGACAGGGAGAACACTGAAGCTTTCTTT
TRBD2 | TRBJ2-5 | - | TRBV18 | CASSPLLAGQETQYF | TGTGCCAGCTCACCCTTATTAGCGGGCCAAGAGACCCAGTACTTC
- | TRBJ1-5 | - | TRBV12-3/TRBV12-4 | CASSFFSQPQHF | TGTGCCAGCAGTTTTTTCAGTCAGCCCCAGCATTTT
TRBD1 | TRBJ1-4 | - | TRBV6-5 | CASRQSGTGQEKLFF | TGTGCCAGCAGACAATCCGGGACAGGGCAGGAAAAACTGTTTTTT
TRBD2 | TRBJ2-7 | - | TRBV7-2 | CASSQKAGRRDGEQYF | TGTGCCAGCAGCCAGAAAGCGGGGAGGCGGGATGGCGAGCAGTACTTC
- | TRBJ2-2 | - | TRBV9 | CASSDPRGGELFF | TGTGCCAGCAGCGATCCCCGGGGTGGGGAGCTGTTTTTT
- | TRBJ1-4 | few | TRBV19 | CASSIGYRFSTNEKLFF | TGTGCCAGTAGTATCGGCTACAGGTTTTCAACTAATGAAAAACTGTTTTTT
TRBD1 | TRBJ2-5 | - | TRBV5-8 | CASSKGDRGSETQYF | TGTGCCAGCAGCAAAGGGGACAGGGGTTCGGAGACCCAGTACTTC
TRBD1 | TRBJ1-2 | - | TRBV30 | CAWGGTAGYTF | TGTGCCTGGGGAGGGACAGCTGGCTACACCTTC
- | TRBJ2-6 | - | TRBV18 | CASSPVVGTSGANVLTF | TGTGCCAGCTCACCCGTCGTTGGGACATCAGGGGCCAACGTCCTGACTTTC
- | TRBJ2-1 | - | TRBV12-3/TRBV12-4 | CASSFPGNEQFF | TGTGCCAGCAGTTTCCCAGGAAATGAGCAGTTCTTC
TRBD2 | TRBJ2-2 | - | TRBV5-1 | CASSSGLAGGRGELFF | TGCGCCAGCAGCTCCGGACTAGCGGGGGGCCGCGGGGAGCTGTTTTTT
TRBD1 | TRBJ2-7 | - | TRBV7-8 | CASSFELRTGTTYEQYF | TGTGCCAGCAGCTTCGAGCTGAGGACAGGGACGACCTACGAGCAGTACTTC
- | TRBJ2-7 | - | TRBV28 | CASSFEGGTTYEQYF | TGTGCCAGCAGTTTTGAAGGAGGAACAACCTACGAGCAGTACTTC
- | TRBJ1-3 | - | TRBV5-1 | CASGTGSGNTIYF | TGCGCCAGCGGCACAGGGTCTGGAAACACCATATATTTT
TRBD1 | TRBJ1-1 | - | TRBV28 | CASSALTRGYTEAFF | TGTGCCAGCAGTGCCTTAACCAGGGGGTACACTGAAGCTTTCTTT
TRBD2 | TRBJ2-5 | - | TRBV5-1 | CASSLGVIAGYQETQYF | TGCGCCAGCAGCTTGGGGGTGATAGCGGGGTACCAAGAGACCCAGTACTTC
TRBD2 | TRBJ2-3 | - | TRBV11-2 | CASSSLTGLVTDTQYF | TGTGCCAGCAGCTCACTAACGGGACTAGTCACAGATACGCAGTATTTT
TRBD2 | TRBJ2-1 | - | TRBV13 | CASSFLPPSGEYNEQFF | TGTGCCAGCAGCTTTCTTCCCCCTAGCGGGGAATACAATGAGCAGTTCTTC
- | TRBJ2-5 | - | TRBV10-3 | CAISEASQETQYF | TGTGCCATCAGTGAGGCCAGCCAAGAGACCCAGTACTTC
- | TRBJ1-1 | - | TRBV5-1 | CASSLKAFGTEAFF | TGCGCCAGCAGCTTGAAAGCTTTCGGCACTGAAGCTTTCTTT
TRBD1 | TRBJ2-1 | - | TRBV7-2 | CASSINDRGRNEQFF | TGTGCCAGCAGCATAAATGACAGGGGGCGAAATGAGCAGTTCTTC
TRBD1 | TRBJ2-1 | - | TRBV27 | CASSRDRVSSYNEQFF | TGTGCCAGCAGTCGGGACAGGGTGAGCTCCTACAATGAGCAGTTCTTC
TRBD1 | TRBJ2-2 | once | TRBV3-1/TRBV3-2 | CASSPGDTGGLNPNTGELFF | TGTGCCAGCAGCCCCGGGGACACAGGGGGCCTGAACCCGAACACCGGGGAGCTGTTTTTT
TRBD1 | TRBJ1-5 | - | TRBV7-2 | CASSSGQGGQPQHF | TGTGCCAGCAGCTCTGGACAGGGCGGGCAGCCCCAGCATTTT
TRBD1 | TRBJ2-3 | - | TRBV5-1 | CASSSGQLDTQYF | TGCGCCAGCAGCTCGGGACAGTTAGATACGCAGTATTTT
- | TRBJ2-2 | - | TRBV4-3 | CASSQDSTNTGELFF | TGCGCCAGCAGCCAAGATTCCACGAACACCGGGGAGCTGTTTTTT
TRBD1 | TRBJ1-2 | - | TRBV5-4 | CASSPGTGWDYGYTF | TGTGCCAGCAGCCCCGGGACAGGCTGGGACTATGGCTACACCTTC
TRBD1 | TRBJ1-4 | - | TRBV2 | CAGSIGGREKLFF | TGTGCCGGATCCATAGGGGGCAGGGAAAAACTGTTTTTT
- | TRBJ1-1 | - | TRBV19 | CASSIAGRGAEAFF | TGTGCCAGTAGTATAGCAGGGCGGGGAGCTGAAGCTTTCTTT
TRBD1 | TRBJ2-1 | - | TRBV6-5 | CASSLQGISNEQFF | TGTGCCAGCAGTTTACAGGGGATAAGCAATGAGCAGTTCTTC
- | TRBJ1-2 | few | TRBV4-2 | CASSQDLSGDYGYTF | TGTGCCAGCAGCCAAGATCTCAGCGGGGACTATGGCTACACCTTC
- | TRBJ1-4 | - | TRBV12-3/TRBV12-4 | CASSLGTLEKLFF | TGTGCCAGCAGTTTAGGGACACTTGAAAAACTGTTTTTT